The source of this T cell receptor beta chain is a study of response to subunit inactivated influenza vaccine. Study findings and constraints: There was a suggestion from the authors that each seasonal influenza vaccination recruits few new T cells.

The CDR3 extends over 15 amino acids. Germline CDR1 and CDR2: LGHNA and YNFKEQ. The V and J ends lost 4 bases and 2 bases respectively, with 13 bases between them. Of note for this clonotype: The antigen is unknown.

One entry per CDR3 protein results from TCRdb running MiXCR on the RT-PCR reads. The data show some 200,000 distinct CDR3 sequences, 10% to 15% seen once. These data also featured in a second study, about T cells expressing NK-cell markers. This second report adds: cDNA encoding TCR beta was synthesized via 5'RACE template switching incorporating UMIs.

This chain joins TRBV4-2 and TRBJ2-3; D is unclear. This TCR was sampled from a man between 45 and 60 years old who received an inactivated influenza vaccine. The source material was CD8+ T cells sorted from PBMCs, sampled 11 to 12 days after vaccination. As DNA, the CDR3 is TGTGCCAGCAGCCCCGAACTGGGGAACACAGATACGCAGTATTTT. It specifies CASSPELGNTDTQYF.